Following are 12 T cell receptor beta chains from one sample sequenced in a study of T cell changes during pregnancy in multiple sclerosis. Produced via immunoSEQ multiplex PCR; TCRdb's table is partial and in-frame only. The sample carries fewer than 30,000 clones, around nine tenths recorded once. This material consisted of CD8+ T cells from peripheral blood mononuclear cells, taken in the third trimester of pregnancy. These receptors originate from a female donor in good health, enrolled as a control in a pregnancy study.

This chain joins TRBV7-9 and TRBJ1-1, with D tentatively TRBD1 (6 bases). Germline assignment: CDR1 SEHNR and CDR2 FQNEAQ (reference sequence). The CDR3 runs to 17 residues. The V and J ends lost 3 bases and 0 bases respectively, with 17 bases between them. The CDR3 nucleotides read TGTGCCAGCAGCTTCAGACAGGCTCGTGGAATGAACACTGAAGCTTTCTTT. Translation: CASSFRQARGMNTEAFF.

The chain carries TRBV27 and TRBJ1-3; D possibly corresponds to TRBD1 (5 bases). V was clipped by 4 bases and J by 5 bases, with 12 bases between them. The CDR3 totals 14 residues. CDR1 and CDR2 (germline): MNHEY, SMNVEV (reference sequence). The CDR3 DNA follows: TGTGCCAGCAGTTCCCCGGACACCCGAAACACCATATATTTT. Its translation: CASSSPDTRNTIYF.

The CDR3 sequence is CAISESQGVMGYEQYF. Here the CDR3 DNA reads TGTGCCATCAGTGAGTCACAGGGCGTTATGGGCTACGAGCAGTACTTC. The rearrangement joins TRBV10-3 to TRBJ2-7, with D maybe TRBD1 (6 bases). V was cut by 0 bases and J by 3 bases, with 15 bases left in between. The germline CDR1 and CDR2 sequences are ENHRY and SYGVKD. The CDR3 loop spans 16 amino acids.

The CDR3 loop is CASSQDNRLAGGYYEQFF. In nucleotides, the CDR3 is TGCGCCAGCAGCCAAGATAATCGCCTAGCGGGAGGGTACTATGAGCAGTTCTTC. The V and J genes are TRBV4-1 and TRBJ2-1; 12 bases agree with TRBD2. This CDR3 spans 18 amino acids. J was trimmed by 8 bases and V by 0 bases; bases with no gene match: 11. The V gene's germline CDR1 is MGHRA and CDR2 YSYEKL.

V usage is TRBV27 and J usage is TRBJ2-1, with 10 bases fitting TRBD2. Germline V gene sequence: CDR1 MNHEY, CDR2 SMNVEV (reference sequence). The CDR3 spans 15 residues. Trimming at V came to 2 bases and at J to 5 bases, leaving 3 bases not matched to a gene. The chain's CDR3 is CASSLGGLANNEQFF. The CDR3 DNA sequence: TGTGCCAGCAGTTTAGGGGGACTAGCGAACAATGAGCAGTTCTTC.

The V gene is TRBV5-6, the J gene TRBJ1-3; no definite D call. This CDR3 contains 16 residues. CDR1 SGHDT and CDR2 YYEEEE come from the germline V gene. With 1 base removed from V and 0 bases from J, the gap between germline ends came to 11 bases. CDR3: CASSLTRGSSGNTIYF. CDR3 in DNA: TGTGCCAGCAGCTTGACTCGCGGCAGCTCTGGAAACACCATATATTTT.

The rearrangement links TRBV7-9 to TRBJ1-1, with D possibly being TRBD1 (6 bases). Trimming cost V 5 bases and J 1 base, with 23 bases left between them. Germline CDR1 is SEHNR and CDR2 is FQNEAQ (reference sequence). The CDR3 is 18 residues long. CDR3 protein: CASSANREESRRNTEAFF. The CDR3 coding sequence is TGTGCCAGCAGCGCAAACAGGGAAGAATCGAGAAGGAACACTGAAGCTTTCTTT. The variable domain in full, completed from reference TRBV7-9 and TRBJ1-1, reads DTGVSQNPRHKITKRGQNVTFRCDPISEHNRLYWYRQTLGQGPEFLTYFQNEAQLEKSRLLSDRFSAERPKGSFSTLEIQRTEQGDSAMYLCASSANREESRRNTEAFFGQGTRLTVV.

This clone was found once. The chain combines TRBV7-8 with TRBJ2-7; TRBD1 aligns across 8 bases. Germline values: CDR1 SGHVS, CDR2 FQNEAQ. The CDR3 totals 15 residues. V lost 4 bases to trimming and J lost 1 base; unmatched junction nucleotides: 6. The CDR3, as DNA: TGTGCCAGCAGCTCTCGACAGGGGCCATCCTACGAGCAGTACTTC. It codes for CASSSRQGPSYEQYF.

V usage is TRBV20-1 and J usage is TRBJ2-7; no firm D call. This CDR3 comprises 11 residues. Germline V CDR1 and CDR2: DFQATT, SNEGSKA (reference sequence). Trimming pared 0 bases from V and 6 bases from J, leaving 6 bases between. CDR3 sequence (DNA): TGCAGTGCTAGAGATCTCTTCGAGCAGTACTTC. Encoded protein: CSARDLFEQYF.

The chain recombines TRBV28 with TRBJ1-1; no firm D call. The CDR3 covers 14 residues. The V and J ends lost 6 bases and 0 bases respectively, with 11 bases between them. Germline CDR1 and CDR2: MDHEN and SYDVKM. In DNA form, the CDR3 reads TGTGCCAGCAGGCACGAGGAAATGAACACTGAAGCTTTCTTT. Its protein product is CASRHEEMNTEAFF.

This clone was recorded a few times. The chain links TRBV29-1 to TRBJ2-1; 7 bases agree with TRBD1. The germline CDR1 and CDR2 sequences are SQVTM and ANQGSEA. Losses at the gene ends were 1 base for V and 7 bases for J; bases not matched to a gene: 10. This CDR3 region has 15 residues. The chain's CDR3 is CSVEGSSGGWNEQFF. The CDR3 region has the DNA TGCAGCGTTGAAGGTTCGTCAGGGGGTTGGAATGAGCAGTTCTTC.

The chain carries TRBV2 and TRBJ1-5; no firm D call. CDR3 length: 14 amino acids. Trimming removed 6 bases from V and 6 bases from J, with 15 bases in between. Germline V gene sequence: CDR1 SNHLY, CDR2 FYNNEI. The CDR3, as DNA: TGTGCCAGCAGGCCGGCGGGAGCGAGTCAGCCCCAGCATTTT. This codes for CASRPAGASQPQHF.